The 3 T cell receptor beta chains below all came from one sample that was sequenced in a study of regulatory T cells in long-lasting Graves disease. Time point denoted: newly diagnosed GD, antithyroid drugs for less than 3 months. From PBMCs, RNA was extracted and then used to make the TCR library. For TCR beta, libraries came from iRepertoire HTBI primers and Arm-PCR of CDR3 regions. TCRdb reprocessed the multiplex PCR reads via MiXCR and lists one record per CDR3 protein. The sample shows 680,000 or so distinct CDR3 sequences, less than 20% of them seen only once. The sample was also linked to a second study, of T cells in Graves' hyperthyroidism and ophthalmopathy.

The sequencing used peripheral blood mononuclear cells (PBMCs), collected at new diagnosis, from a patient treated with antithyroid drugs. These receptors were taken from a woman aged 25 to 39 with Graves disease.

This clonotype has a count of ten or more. The CDR3 sequence: CASTPSGASTDTQYF. As DNA, the CDR3 is TGTGCCAGCACCCCTAGCGGAGCTAGCACAGATACGCAGTATTTT. The gene calls are TRBV28 and TRBJ2-3; the match to TRBD2 covers 7 bases. CDR1 and CDR2 from the germline V gene are MDHEN and SYDVKM. The junction had 7 bases not matched to a gene; V was cut back by 7 bases and J by 0 bases. The CDR3 extends over 15 amino acids.

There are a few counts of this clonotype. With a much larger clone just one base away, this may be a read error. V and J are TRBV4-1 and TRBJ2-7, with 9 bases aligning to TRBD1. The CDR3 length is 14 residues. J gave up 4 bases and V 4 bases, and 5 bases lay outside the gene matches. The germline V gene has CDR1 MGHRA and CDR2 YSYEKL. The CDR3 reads CASSLRDREYEQYF. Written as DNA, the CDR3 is TGCGCCAGCAGCCTCCGGGACAGGGAGTACGAGCAGTACTTC.

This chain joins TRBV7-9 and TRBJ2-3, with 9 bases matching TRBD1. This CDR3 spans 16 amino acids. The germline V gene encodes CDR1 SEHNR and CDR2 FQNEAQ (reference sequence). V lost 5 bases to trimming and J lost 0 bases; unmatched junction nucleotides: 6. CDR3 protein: CASSAGQGMSTDTQYF. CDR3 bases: TGTGCCAGCAGCGCCGGACAGGGGATGAGCACAGATACGCAGTATTTT. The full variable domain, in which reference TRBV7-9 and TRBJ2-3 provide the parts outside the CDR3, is DTGVSQNPRHKITKRGQNVTFRCDPISEHNRLYWYRQTLGQGPEFLTYFQNEAQLEKSRLLSDRFSAERPKGSFSTLEIQRTEQGDSAMYLCASSAGQGMSTDTQYFGPGTRLTVL.